This TCR beta chain was profiled in a study of cytomegalovirus exposure and HLA in healthy donors. By frequency in the sample, this clone is medium-sized. Germline V gene lookup returns CDR1 SGHDT and CDR2 YYEEEE. CDR3 length: 15 residues. The V segment lost 0 bases and the J segment 5 bases; nucleotides outside the gene matches: 6. PCR involved 60 Vbeta and 13 Jbeta primers. Generated by immunoSEQ multiplex PCR, the TCRdb table keeps only in-frame clones and is missing some. Counted here are roughly 77,000 clones, roughly four fifths occurring once; the ten biggest clones make up approximately 4.6%. The sequence was collected from a man aged 40-50 years in good health and CMV-seronegative. The specimen was PBMCs. V and J are TRBV5-6 and TRBJ2-7, with 9 nucleotides matching TRBD1. The CDR3 DNA is TGTGCCAGCAGCTTGGTGGGGACAGGGTTCCACGAGCAGTACTTC. Translated, it gives CASSLVGTGFHEQYF.